This section outlines one T cell receptor beta chain sequence together with its context. This record belongs to a study of control samples from healthy donors and cancer patients. Trimming left V 3 bases short and J 1 base short, with 24 bases between. The CDR3 loop spans 19 amino acids. Produced via immunoSEQ multiplex PCR; TCRdb's table is partial and in-frame only. The sample comprises some 110,000 clones, more than 80% of which are singletons, and approximately 1% rests with the top ten. The chain combines TRBV23-1 with TRBJ1-1; D is unresolved. TRBV23-1 is an ORF for which the function is uncertain. The source is a woman between 45 and 60 years old with colorectal cancer. The sample consisted of PBMCs. The CDR3 reads CASSHPGESKKTGNTEAFF. The CDR3 nucleotides read TGCGCCAGCAGTCACCCCGGGGAGTCAAAAAAGACTGGGAACACTGAAGCTTTCTTT.